This T cell receptor (beta chain) emerged from a study of cytomegalovirus exposure and HLA in healthy donors. The germline V gene has CDR1 SGHNT and CDR2 YYREEE (reference sequence). V was trimmed by 4 bases and J by 1 base, leaving 17 bases between them. CDR3 length: 17 residues. PCR amplification relied on 60 Vbeta primers (plus 13 Jbeta primers). TCRdb keeps only in-frame clones here, not all; method: immunoSEQ multiplex PCR. Among roughly 100,000 clones listed, 75% were seen once. Sequences were obtained from PBMCs. The origin of this receptor is a man in his forties or fifties in good health and CMV-seronegative. The chain recombines TRBV5-4 with TRBJ2-2, with a tentative D call TRBD1 (6 bases). For the CDR3, the DNA is TGTGCCAGCAGCCAACCCACAGGGTTCGAGAACACCGGGGAGCTGTTTTTT. Encoded protein: CASSQPTGFENTGELFF.